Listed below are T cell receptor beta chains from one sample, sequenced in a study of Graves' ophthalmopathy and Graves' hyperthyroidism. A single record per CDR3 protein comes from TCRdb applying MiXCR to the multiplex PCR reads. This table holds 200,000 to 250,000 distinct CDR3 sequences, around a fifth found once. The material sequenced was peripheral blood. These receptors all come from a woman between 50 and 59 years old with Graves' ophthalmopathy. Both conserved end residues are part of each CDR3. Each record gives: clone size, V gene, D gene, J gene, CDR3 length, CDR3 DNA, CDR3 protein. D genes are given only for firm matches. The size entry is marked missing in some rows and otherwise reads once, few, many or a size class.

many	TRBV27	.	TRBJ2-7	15	TGTGCCAGCAGTTCACCGGGACTCAACTCCTACGAGCAGTACTTC	CASSSPGLNSYEQYF
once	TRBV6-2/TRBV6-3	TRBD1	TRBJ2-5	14	TGTGCCAGCAGTCAATGGACAGGGCAAGAGACCCAGTACTTC	CASSQWTGQETQYF
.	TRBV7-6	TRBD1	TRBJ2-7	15	TGTGCCAGCAGCTTATCTCGGGACAGTACCTACGAGCAGTACTTC	CASSLSRDSTYEQYF
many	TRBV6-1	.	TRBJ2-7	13	TGTGCCAGCAGGACAACCGGACGGTACGAGCAGTACTTC	CASRTTGRYEQYF
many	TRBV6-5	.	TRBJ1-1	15	TGTGCCAGCAGTTTCACAGGCCGTCAAGGGGTTGGAGCTTTCTTT	CASSFTGRQGVGAFF
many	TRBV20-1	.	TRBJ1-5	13	TGCAGTGCTAGAACGACCGCTCATCAGCCCCAGCATTTT	CSARTTAHQPQHF
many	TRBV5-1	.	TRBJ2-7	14	TGCGCCAGCAGCCTCGGGGACACCCGTGGGGAGCAGTACTTC	CASSLGDTRGEQYF
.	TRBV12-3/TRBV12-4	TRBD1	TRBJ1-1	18	TGTGCCAGCAGCCCTATTTACTTCGCCGGGACAGATAATGGTGAAGCTTTCTTT	CASSPIYFAGTDNGEAFF
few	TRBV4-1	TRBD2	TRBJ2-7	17	TGCGCCAGCAGCCAAAAAACCTGGACTAGCGGGAGCTACGAGCAGTACTTC	CASSQKTWTSGSYEQYF
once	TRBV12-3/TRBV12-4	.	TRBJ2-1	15	TGTGCCAGCAGTTATAACTACCTCTCCTACAATGAGCAGTTCTTC	CASSYNYLSYNEQFF
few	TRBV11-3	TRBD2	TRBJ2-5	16	TGTGCCAGCAGCTTAGATCAGCGGGGGCGTAGGGAGACCCAGTACTTC	CASSLDQRGRRETQYF
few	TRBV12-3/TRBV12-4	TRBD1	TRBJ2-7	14	TGTGCCAGCAGAAGCTCAGGGGGCCTCGGCGAGCAGTACTTC	CASRSSGGLGEQYF
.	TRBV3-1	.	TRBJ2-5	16	TGTGCCAGCAGCCAAGCATCCGGACTACCCATCGGGACCCAGTACTTC	CASSQASGLPIGTQYF
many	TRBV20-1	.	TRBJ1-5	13	TGCAGTGCCGAACCGCCAGGGAATCAGCCCCAGCATTTT	CSAEPPGNQPQHF
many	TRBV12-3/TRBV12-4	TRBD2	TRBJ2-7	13	TGTGCCAGCAGTTTAGCGGGAGGGAACAAGCAGTACTTC	CASSLAGGNKQYF
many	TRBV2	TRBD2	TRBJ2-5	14	TGTGCCAGCCGGGAGCGGGAGGGTCGGGAGACCCAGTACTTC	CASREREGRETQYF
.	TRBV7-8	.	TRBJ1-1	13	TGTGCCAGCAGCCGCGGAAGGGTCACTGAAGCTTTCTTT	CASSRGRVTEAFF
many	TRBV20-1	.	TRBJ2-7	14	TGCAGTGCTAGAGTAGGGACCAAAGCCTACGAGCAGTACTTC	CSARVGTKAYEQYF
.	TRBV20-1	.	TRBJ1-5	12	TGCAGTGCCAGGAGGAGCAATCAGCCCCAGCATTTT	CSARRSNQPQHF
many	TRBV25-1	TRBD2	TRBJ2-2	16	TGTGCCAGCAGTGATCCTAGCGGGAGTAACACCGGGGAGCTGTTTTTT	CASSDPSGSNTGELFF
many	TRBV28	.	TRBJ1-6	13	TGTGCCAGCAGTTCATTCCCTCCTTCACCCCTCCACTTT	CASSSFPPSPLHF
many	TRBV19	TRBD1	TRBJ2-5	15	TGTGCCAGTAGTTCAGGGGGAGACGGTCAAGAGACCCAGTACTTC	CASSSGGDGQETQYF
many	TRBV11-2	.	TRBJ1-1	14	TGTGCCAGCAGCTTAGCGGGGGGGAACACTGAAGCTTTCTTT	CASSLAGGNTEAFF
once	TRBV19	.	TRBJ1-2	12	TGTGCCAGTAGACTCCGGGGCTATGGCTACACCTTC	CASRLRGYGYTF
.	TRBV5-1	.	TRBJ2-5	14	TGCGCCAGCAGCTTTGACGCACCGGGGGAGACCCAGTACTTC	CASSFDAPGETQYF
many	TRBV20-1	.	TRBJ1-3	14	TGCAGTGCTAGATCCCCACGCTCTGGAAACACCATATATTTT	CSARSPRSGNTIYF
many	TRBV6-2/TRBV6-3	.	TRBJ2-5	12	TGTGCCAGCAGTTTGCCTACGGAGACCCAGTACTTC	CASSLPTETQYF
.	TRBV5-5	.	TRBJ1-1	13	TGTGCCAGCAGCTTGATTGGCAGATCTGAAGCTTTCTTT	CASSLIGRSEAFF
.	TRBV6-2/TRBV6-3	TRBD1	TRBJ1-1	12	TGTGCCAGCGACAGGGGAGGGACTGAAGCTTTCTTT	CASDRGGTEAFF
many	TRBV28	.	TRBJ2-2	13	TGTGCCAGCAGTTTATTCCAGCCCGGGGAGCTGTTTTTT	CASSLFQPGELFF
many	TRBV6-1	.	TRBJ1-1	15	TGTGCCAGCAGTGAAGTGCAGGGGTACGACGGTGAAGCTTTCTTT	CASSEVQGYDGEAFF
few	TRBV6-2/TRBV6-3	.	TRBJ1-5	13	TGTGCCAGCAGAGGGCAGGCAGGTCAGCCCCAGCATTTT	CASRGQAGQPQHF
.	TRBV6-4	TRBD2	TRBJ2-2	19	TGTGCCAGCAGTGACAGGACAGCAGGCGGGAGGGCAAACACCGGGGAGCTGTTTTTT	CASSDRTAGGRANTGELFF